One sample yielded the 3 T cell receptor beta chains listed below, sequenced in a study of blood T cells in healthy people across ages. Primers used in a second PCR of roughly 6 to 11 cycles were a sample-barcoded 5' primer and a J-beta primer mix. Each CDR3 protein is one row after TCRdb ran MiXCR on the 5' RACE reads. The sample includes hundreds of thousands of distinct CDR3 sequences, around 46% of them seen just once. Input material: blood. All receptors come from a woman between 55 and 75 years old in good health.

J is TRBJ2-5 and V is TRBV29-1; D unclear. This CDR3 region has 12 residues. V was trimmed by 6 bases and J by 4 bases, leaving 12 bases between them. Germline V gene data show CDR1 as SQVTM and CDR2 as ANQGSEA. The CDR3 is CSVGLRGETQYF. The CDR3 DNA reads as TGCAGCGTAGGGCTACGCGGAGAGACCCAGTACTTC.

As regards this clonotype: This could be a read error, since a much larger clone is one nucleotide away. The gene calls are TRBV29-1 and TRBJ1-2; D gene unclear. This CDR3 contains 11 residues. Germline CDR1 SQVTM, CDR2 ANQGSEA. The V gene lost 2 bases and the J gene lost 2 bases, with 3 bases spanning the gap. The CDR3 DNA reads TGCAGCGTTGAACAGAACTATGGCTACACCTTC. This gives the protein CSVEQNYGYTF.

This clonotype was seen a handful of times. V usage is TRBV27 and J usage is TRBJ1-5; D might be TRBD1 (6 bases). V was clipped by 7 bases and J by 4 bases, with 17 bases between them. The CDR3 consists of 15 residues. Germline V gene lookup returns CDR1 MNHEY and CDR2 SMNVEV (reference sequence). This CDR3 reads CASTATGLGNQPQHF. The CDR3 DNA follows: TGTGCCAGCACTGCAACAGGGCTTGGGAATCAGCCCCAGCATTTT.